Included here is one T cell receptor beta chain sequence, with context. Its target is unknown. Each CDR3 protein gets one entry after TCRdb re-called the 5' RACE reads with MiXCR. This table has a few hundred thousand distinct CDR3 sequences, under 3.5% appearing once. The CDR3 is 14 amino acids. V was trimmed by 6 bases and J by 2 bases, leaving 12 bases between them. The sample belongs to a study of T cells after yellow fever vaccination. Study conclusions and caveats: At less than 97% for CD4 and over 80% for CD8, most primary-vaccination clones showed up again after the booster.

Sequencing used CD4+ T cells sorted from PBMCs, obtained 10 days after the yellow fever booster vaccination. The sequence was obtained from a man aged 18 to 30 who received the YFV17D yellow fever vaccine. The genes are TRBV12-3 or TRBV12-4 and TRBJ2-3, with D maybe TRBD1 (6 bases). CDR3 in DNA: TGTGCCAGCAGCCCCGGACAGAACACAGATACGCAGTATTTT. Protein: CASSPGQNTDTQYF.